This T cell receptor (beta chain) comes out of a study of beta chain features in type 1 diabetes. Points from the study as a whole: The VDJ junctions of type 1 diabetes patients carried fewer insertions and more deletions. People with Type 1 diabetes carried modestly yet significantly shorter TCRB CDR3s in all four CD4+ subsets. In comparison with healthy donors, patients had naive, central memory and Treg TCRB repertoires that appeared more similar.

For this clone: Its antigen is currently unknown.

The whole isolated RNA underwent reverse transcription, so sequencing captured expressed TCRB transcripts. Clones were sequenced by immunoSEQ multiplex PCR, and TCRdb holds only the in-frame ones, with some missing. The sample includes a few hundred thousand clones, around 30% of them seen just once. V was clipped by 2 bases and J by 0 bases, with 8 bases between them. The CDR3 runs 15 residues. Germline CDR1 is SGHVS and CDR2 is FQNEAQ. Sequencing was performed on naive CD4+ T cells from blood. J is TRBJ1-5 and V is TRBV7-8; D gene unclear. The TCR originated in a man between 18 and 29 years old in good health. The chain's CDR3 is CASSLSGVSNQPQHF. The CDR3 bases are TGTGCCAGCAGCTTAAGTGGGGTTAGCAATCAGCCCCAGCATTTT.